This T cell receptor (beta chain) was captured by sequencing in a study of shared clonotypes between healthy human individuals. This clone has more than one count but fewer than ten. Around 30,000 T cell genomes, or 250 to 300 ng DNA, went into replicate PCRs of unsorted PBMC. Libraries were prepared by immunoSEQ multiplex PCR; TCRdb keeps only in-frame clonotypes and omits some of them. The table includes more than 400,000 clones, 81% detected once. CDR3 size: 13 residues. With 3 bases removed from V and 0 bases from J, the gap between germline ends came to 3 bases. Germline values: CDR1 LNHDA, CDR2 SQIVND (reference sequence).

This TCR came from a middle-aged woman in good health. Some clones in this sample may be carry-over from other donors' samples. The chain couples TRBV19 to TRBJ1-5, with D uncertain. Sequencing was performed on PBMCs. The CDR3 region has the DNA TGTGCCAGTAGTATGGATAGCAATCAGCCCCAGCATTTT. It yields the protein CASSMDSNQPQHF.